This T cell receptor (beta chain) was observed in a study of blood T cell repertoires in COVID-19 (dated by TCRdb to about 2020). As for the study more broadly: The collaborator samples originated in the United States, Italy and Spain and spanned the acute and convalescent phases of COVID-19. Subjects who had been exposed to COVID-19, were actively infected with it, or had recovered from it provided the deeply sampled blood TCRbeta repertoires that made up the dataset. Where available, HLA class I and class II types were obtained from metadata supplied by the sample provider rather than from assay-based typing. The material from the prospective study consisted of cDNA or gDNA derived from T cells, B-cell-depleted T cells, or PBMCs. The sample metadata nearly always contained a de-identified subject ID, COVID-19 status, age in years and sex. Samples were obtained from the ongoing ImmuneRACE study (first 160 participants) and from 1,254 subjects provided by 6 global collaborators. The repertoires were made available in a free public database intended to serve as a resource for research on the immune response to SARS-CoV-2.

For this clone: The target of this receptor is not known. The input lacks base qualities; no much larger clone sits a single base away.

A second Seattle source provided samples from volunteer blood donors who had recovered from COVID-19. The collaborating institutions used their own protocols to collect whole blood in K2EDTA tubes. For TCRbeta analysis, collaborators shipped samples as frozen whole blood, isolated PBMCs, or DNA extracted from either of those sample types. The paper's findings and limits, for the study overall: The amount of clinical and demographic metadata varied by source and participant and was provided uncurated.

The germline V gene (reference sequence) supplies CDR1 LNHDA and CDR2 SQIVND. The CDR3 starts with the cysteine, ends with the phenylalanine, and has 14 residues. Of all the DNA, just the CDR3 is kept, 42 bases in frame from base 1. Relative to germline, V is 4 bases shorter and J is 6 bases shorter, with 16 bases between their ends. TCRbeta CDR3 regions were amplified from genomic DNA using the immunoSEQ Assay, a bias-controlled multiplex PCR. Turning to the authors' computational methods: Nucleated cell counts per sample were estimated from amplification of reference gene primers within the assay. Sequence reads were collapsed and filtered to measure the absolute abundance of every unique TCRbeta CDR3 rearrangement. For each sample, productive Simpson clonality was calculated by taking the square root of Simpson's diversity index across productive rearrangements. The source is immuneACCESS, and TCRdb retained only in-frame sequences with V and J called. Part of the clones is not carried over; for the studies checked, unresolved V genes explain less than half of this, and the remainder is unexplained. V, J and clone size are those of that table, while D and trimming were read from the DNA. The sample data list over 250,000 clones, and 88% of these were observed just once. The top ten constitute 4% of the sample.

Sequenced: peripheral blood. The sequence was collected from a man aged 60 to 75 who had recovered from COVID-19. The V gene is TRBV19 and the J gene is TRBJ2-7; matching of 6 bases hints at TRBD1 as the D gene. The DNA sequence reads TGTGCCAGTAGTACCACCGGGACAAGAGGCGAGCAGTACTTC. Its translation reads: CASSTTGTRGEQYF.